This TCR beta chain was recorded in a study of chemoradiotherapy in HPV16-positive cancers. Overall study: Functional T-cell assays on a couple of HPV16-positive patients' cells defined candidate HPV-specific clones and common TCR motifs.

The study's findings and limits: HPV-responsive T-cell expansion during chemoradiotherapy was linked to improved recurrence-free survival in HPV16-positive patients. The functional HPV-specific definition rests on just two HPV16-positive patients.

The protocol was immunoSEQ multiplex PCR, while the TCRdb copy is restricted to in-frame clones and leaves out a portion. The table has thousands of clones, over 70% seen once. Looked up from germline, CDR1 is MNHNY and CDR2 is SVGAGI (reference sequence). V gave up 5 bases and J gave up 9 bases; unmatched junction bases: 12. The CDR3 runs 15 residues. Comments on this clone: Its antigen is currently unknown.

Collection of the sample occurred from a patient who underwent chemoradiotherapy. The chain is built from TRBV6-6 and TRBJ2-1, with 8 nucleotides matching TRBD2. This sequence was found in a human donor with HPV-associated anogenital cancer. Written as DNA, the CDR3 is TGTGCCAGCAGTGGAGTTGCGGGGGGTTGGGGTGAGCAGTTCTTC. This sequence encodes CASSGVAGGWGEQFF.